These 26 T cell receptor beta chains were all obtained from the same sample, sequenced in a study of blood T cell repertoires in COVID-19. TCRdb's table, derived via immunoSEQ multiplex PCR, lists solely in-frame clones and lacks some. The sample lists roughly 250,000 clones, approximately 88% occurring once. Sequencing was done on a sample of PBMCs or T cells enriched from blood (not recorded which). These TCRs come from a woman aged 40 to 50 who had been exposed to COVID-19.

This sequence joins TRBV29-1 and TRBJ2-3; unclear D gene. Per the germline V gene, CDR1 is SQVTM and CDR2 is ANQGSEA. This CDR3 contains 11 residues. The CDR3 loop reads CTATSTDTQYF. The CDR3 region has the DNA TGCACCGCTACTAGCACAGATACGCAGTATTTT.

J is TRBJ1-1 and V is TRBV6-2 or TRBV6-3, with 10 bases that match TRBD1. Losses at the gene ends were 2 bases for V and 10 bases for J; bases not matched to a gene: 10. Germline values: CDR1 MNHEY, CDR2 SVGEGT. This CDR3 spans 15 amino acids. CDR3 sequence: CASSYAKTGGEIAFF. Here the CDR3 DNA reads TGTGCCAGCAGTTACGCGAAGACAGGGGGCGAAATAGCTTTCTTT.

V is TRBV7-2 and J is TRBJ2-1, with 7 bases matching TRBD1. J lost 1 base, V lost 1 base, and 7 bases had no gene match. The CDR3 spans 17 residues. Per germline, CDR1 SGHTA and CDR2 FQGNSA. The CDR3 sequence: CASSLVGTVGSYNEQFF. DNA for the CDR3: TGTGCCAGCAGCTTAGTAGGGACAGTTGGGTCCTACAATGAGCAGTTCTTC.

The chain has TRBV4-1 and TRBJ2-1, with 7 bases that match TRBD2. This CDR3 region has 16 residues. The germline gives CDR1 MGHRA, CDR2 YSYEKL. V lost 2 bases and J lost 2; bases outside the gene matches: 6. CDR3 sequence: CASSQTLARAYNEQFF. The CDR3, as DNA: TGCGCCAGCAGCCAAACACTAGCGCGTGCCTACAATGAGCAGTTCTTC.

The genes are TRBV10-3 and TRBJ2-7; 8 nucleotides line up with TRBD2. This CDR3 has 15 residues. The germline CDR1 and CDR2 sequences are ENHRY and SYGVKD. The ends lost 2 bases at V and 2 bases at J; junction bases unmatched: 5. Here the CDR3 reads CAISETSGTAYEQYV. The CDR3 DNA reads as TGTGCCATCAGTGAGACTAGCGGAACTGCCTACGAGCAGTACGTC.

As to this clone: It is unclear where the CDR3 begins or ends on the DNA, so no DNA is shown, and the CDR3 is as TCRdb lists it. The genes are TRBV12-3 or TRBV12-4 and TRBJ1-2. The CDR3 contains 13 residues when both ends are counted. The CDR3 sequence: CASSFDFGEGYTF.

The chain employs TRBV5-5 and TRBJ1-2, with 7 nucleotides matching TRBD1. The V segment lost 5 bases and the J segment 8 bases; nucleotides outside the gene matches: 9. Germline loops: CDR1 SGHKS, CDR2 YYEKEE (reference sequence). The CDR3 loop spans 13 amino acids. The CDR3 loop reads CASRLTTGMGYTF. CDR3 DNA: TGTGCCAGCAGATTGACGACAGGGATGGGCTACACCTTC. The variable domain in full, completed from reference TRBV5-5 and TRBJ1-2, reads DAGVTQSPTHLIKTRGQQVTLRCSPISGHKSVSWYQQVLGQGPQFIFQYYEKEERGRGNFPDRFSARQFPNYSSELNVNALLLGDSALYLCASRLTTGMGYTFGSGTRLTVV.

The CDR3 spells CASSYRTRRGSLDYEQYF. CDR3 sequence (DNA): TGTGCCAGCAGCTACCGGACTAGGCGGGGGAGCCTTGACTACGAGCAGTACTTC. V usage is TRBV7-2 and J usage is TRBJ2-7; 7 nucleotides line up with TRBD2. V was pared by 4 bases and J by 3 bases, with 18 bases of the junction left unmatched. CDR3 length equals 18 residues. Germline CDR1 and CDR2: SGHTA and FQGNSA.

V usage is TRBV12-3 or TRBV12-4 and J usage is TRBJ2-3, with D unclear. The CDR3 consists of 13 residues. V was shortened by 6 bases and J by 0 bases, with 7 bases between the two germline ends. CDR3 protein: CASRSTSTDTQYF. For the CDR3, the DNA is TGTGCCAGCAGATCGACTAGCACAGATACGCAGTATTTT.

The chain combines TRBV7-2 with TRBJ1-1, with 8 bases aligning to TRBD1. V trimming: 5 bases; J trimming: 4 bases; junction bases outside the gene matches: 3. The CDR3 sequence is 13 residues long. From germline, CDR1 is SGHTA and CDR2 FQGNSA. This CDR3 reads CASSQDRVTEAFF. CDR3 nucleotide sequence: TGTGCCAGCAGCCAGGACAGGGTCACTGAAGCTTTCTTT. Full variable domain (rest looked up from reference TRBV7-2 and TRBJ1-1): GAGVSQSPSNKVTEKGKDVELRCDPISGHTALYWYRQSLGQGLEFLIYFQGNSAPDKSGLPSDRFSAERTGGSVSTLTIQRTQQEDSAVYLCASSQDRVTEAFFGQGTRLTVV.

The V call is TRBV7-2, the J call TRBJ2-1; TRBD1 agrees at 8 bases. With V trimmed by 11 bases and J by 7 bases, 13 bases remained unmatched. In germline, CDR1 is SGHTA, CDR2 FQGNSA. The CDR3 totals 14 residues. CDR3 sequence (DNA): TGTGCCGCGACAGGGGTCCTAAGACAAAATGAGCAGTTCTTC. Translation gives CAATGVLRQNEQFF.

This chain connects TRBV10-3 to TRBJ2-7, with a weak D call TRBD1 (6 bases). CDR1 ENHRY and CDR2 SYGVKD come from the germline V gene. CDR3 length equals 12 residues. Trimming shortened V by 4 bases and J by 6 bases, and 10 bases separated the two germline ends. The CDR3 spells CAISGTGREQYV. CDR3 sequence (DNA): TGTGCCATCAGTGGAACAGGGCGCGAGCAGTACGTC.

This chain links TRBV7-9 with TRBJ2-2, with D unclear. Trimming took off 3 bases at V and 5 bases at J, with 4 bases between the two ends. CDR3 length: 12 amino acids. CDR1 is SEHNR and CDR2 is FQNEAQ in the germline V gene (reference sequence). This chain's CDR3 is CASSFSTGELFF. In DNA, the CDR3 is TGTGCCAGCAGCTTCTCTACCGGGGAGCTGTTTTTT.

The chain carries TRBV10-3 and TRBJ2-5; 11 bases are a match to TRBD2. Trimming removed 0 bases from V and 5 bases from J; junction bases left unmatched: 11. Germline V gives CDR1 ENHRY, CDR2 SYGVKD. This CDR3 has 18 amino acids. The CDR3 region has the DNA TGTGCCATCAGTGAGTCGGCGATAGCGGGAGGGCCGGGGGAGACCCAGTACTTC. It yields the protein CAISESAIAGGPGETQYF.

The rearrangement links TRBV6-4 to TRBJ2-2, with D tentatively TRBD1 (6 bases). V shed 5 bases and J shed 2 bases, with 9 bases lying between them. CDR1 and CDR2 (germline): MRHNA, SNTAGT. The CDR3 has 14 residues. The CDR3 loop is CASSPGQNTGELFF. The DNA for the CDR3 is TGTGCCAGCAGTCCGGGACAAAACACCGGGGAGCTGTTTTTT.

The CDR3 reads CASSGSQAPSNQPQHF. The CDR3 coding sequence is TGTGCCAGCAGCGGAAGTCAGGCGCCTAGCAATCAGCCCCAGCATTTT. The chain recombines TRBV7-9 with TRBJ1-5; D is unclear. The V gene lost 5 bases and the J gene lost 0 bases, with 14 bases spanning the gap. The CDR3 is 16 residues long. Germline lookup yields CDR1 SEHNR and CDR2 FQNEAQ (reference sequence).

J is TRBJ1-2 and V is TRBV6-5, with D possibly matching TRBD1 (5 bases). Germline V gene data show CDR1 as MNHEY and CDR2 as SVGAGI. The CDR3 totals 13 residues. The germline V and J ends were trimmed by 6 bases and 2 bases, with 10 bases remaining between them. CDR3 loop: CASRLGGNYGYTF. The CDR3 nucleotides read TGTGCCAGCAGACTGGGGGGGAACTATGGCTACACCTTC.

The V and J genes are TRBV5-4 and TRBJ1-2; D uncertain. The V gene lost 5 bases and the J gene lost 3 bases, with 23 bases spanning the gap. Germline V gene lookup returns CDR1 SGHNT and CDR2 YYREEE (reference sequence). The CDR3 spans 17 residues. In nucleotides, the CDR3 is TGTGCCAGCAGGCCCCGGGGAAGGGTTGCCCTCGACTATGGCTACACCTTC. It specifies CASRPRGRVALDYGYTF.

This chain connects TRBV5-4 to TRBJ2-7, with TRBD2 matching 9 bases. V shed 4 bases, J shed 2 bases, and the junction held 4 bases outside the gene matches. The V gene's germline CDR1 is SGHNT and CDR2 YYREEE (reference sequence). This CDR3 region has 14 residues. CDR3 nucleotides: TGTGCCAGCAGCCCAGGACTAGCGCCCTACGAGCAGTACTTC. Translated, it gives CASSPGLAPYEQYF.

The chain has TRBV6-5 and TRBJ1-3; 8 nucleotides agree with TRBD1. The CDR3 loop spans 12 amino acids. V was clipped by 6 bases and J by 7 bases; unmatched bases: 2. Germline loops: CDR1 MNHEY, CDR2 SVGAGI. CDR3 amino acids: CASSRDRNTIYF. CDR3 in DNA: TGTGCCAGCAGCCGGGACAGGAACACCATATATTTT.

The genes are TRBV2 and TRBJ1-4; no clear D gene. The V gene's germline CDR1 is SNHLY and CDR2 FYNNEI. V lost 3 bases to trimming and J lost 8 bases, with 10 bases between them. There are 13 residues in the CDR3. The CDR3 protein is CASSEALREKLFF. CDR3 DNA sequence: TGTGCCAGCAGTGAGGCATTGAGGGAAAAACTGTTTTTT. The whole variable domain, remainder taken from reference TRBV2 and TRBJ1-4, is EPEVTQTPSHQVTQMGQEVILRCVPISNHLYFYWYRQILGQKVEFLVSFYNNEISEKSEIFDDQFSVERPDGSNFTLKIRSTKLEDSAMYFCASSEALREKLFFGSGTQLSVL.

The V gene is TRBV29-1, the J gene TRBJ2-5, with 7 bases lining up with TRBD2. Germline V gene sequence: CDR1 SQVTM, CDR2 ANQGSEA. This CDR3 spans 13 amino acids. J lost 3 bases, V lost 3 bases, and 4 bases had no gene match. The CDR3 nucleotides read TGCAGCGTTGAGGGGGGGGAGAAAGAGACCCAGTACTTC. Its protein product is CSVEGGEKETQYF. Full variable domain (remainder filled in from reference TRBV29-1 and TRBJ2-5): SAVISQKPSRDICQRGTSLTIQCQVDSQVTMMFWYRQQPGQSLTLIATANQGSEATYESGFVIDKFPISRPNLTFSTLTVSNMSPEDSSIYLCSVEGGEKETQYFGPGTRLLVL.

CDR3 DNA sequence: TGTGCCAGCAGCCCAACAGGGTATGAGCAGTTCTTC. Protein: CASSPTGYEQFF. The J gene is TRBJ2-1, the V gene TRBV7-6; weak D call: TRBD1 (6 bases). The germline V gene has CDR1 SGHVS and CDR2 FNYEAQ. The CDR3 covers 12 residues. The V end lost 5 bases, the J end lost 8 bases, and 10 bases lay between the germline ends.

The CDR3 DNA reads TGTGCCAGCAGCGTAGGCGGAATCGACGCTGAAGCTTTCTTT. This sequence encodes CASSVGGIDAEAFF. The V call is TRBV9, the J call TRBJ1-1; D unclear. Germline V gene data show CDR1 as SGDLS and CDR2 as YYNGEE. This CDR3 region has 14 residues. V was shortened by 0 bases and J by 6 bases, with 12 bases between the two germline ends.

There are many counts of this clone. The chain recombines TRBV6-2 or TRBV6-3 with TRBJ1-5; D uncertain. The CDR3 loop spans 16 amino acids. Per germline, CDR1 MNHEY and CDR2 SVGEGT. With 2 bases removed from V and 0 bases from J, the gap between germline ends came to 11 bases. CDR3 in DNA: TGTGCCAGCAGTTACCGGAGGGAGGGTAGCAATCAGCCCCAGCATTTT. This codes for CASSYRREGSNQPQHF.

The chain couples TRBV27 to TRBJ1-6, with D tentatively TRBD1 (6 bases). The germline V and J ends were trimmed by 5 bases and 1 base, with 12 bases remaining between them. This CDR3 has 16 residues. In germline, CDR1 is MNHEY, CDR2 SMNVEV (reference sequence). CDR3 in DNA: TGTGCCAGCAGTCTTCGGACAGCTTCCTATAATTCACCCCTCCACTTT. This gives the protein CASSLRTASYNSPLHF.